The sequence of this TCR beta chain was determined in a study of T cell responses to AZD1222 COVID-19 vaccine (dated by TCRdb to the early 2020s). In terms of the full investigation: A total of 233 trial participants underwent TCR sequencing, of whom 207 received two doses of AZD1222 and roughly 25 received two doses of the MenACWY control vaccine. Enrollment into the trials was organized by age into subgroups of 18-55, 56-69 and 70-plus years, and those subgroups contained roughly 150, 30 and 60 TCR-sequenced participants, respectively.

The CDR3 regions of human TCRbeta chains were analyzed by immunosequencing. The original pipeline was this. TCRs in the repertoires were compared against a reference library of SARS-CoV-2-specific TCRs that had been generated with the MIRA antigen-specificity platform. Breadth meant the fraction of unique TCRs that were SARS-CoV-2-associated, whereas depth meant the fraction of total T cells that were SARS-CoV-2-associated. Using the MIRA data, every spike-specific TCR was mapped to the spike region that the TCR reacted to and assigned to either a CD4 or a CD8 class. Log10-transformed breadth and depth values were compared by one-way ANOVA with Sidak's multiple comparisons tests. TCRdb retrieved this table from immuneACCESS and kept in-frame rearrangements only. Not all clones are present; in checked studies, unresolved V genes account for under half, and no reason is known for the remainder. V and J calls and clone size come straight from that table; D and trimming were deduced from the DNA. Counted in this sample were roughly 140,000 clones; about 90% of them appeared once. The ten largest make up 2.5% to 3% of the sample.

The time point label corresponds to: baseline before first vaccination. The sample's treatment or condition, from its label and the paper: meningococcal conjugate vaccine given as trial control. Samples from vaccinated people were obtained from the UK trials COV001 and COV002, which included a single-blind randomized controlled phase 2/3 trial of AZD1222 (ChAdOx1 nCoV-19) in healthy adults. For TCRbeta chain sequencing, PBMC samples from trial participants were taken at day 0 and at day 28 after the second dose. Cut back by 6 bases and 0 bases, the V and J ends lie 14 bases apart. There are 16 amino acids in the CDR3, from cysteine to phenylalanine inclusive. The DNA shown is the 48-base CDR3, in frame from base 1. As encoded in the germline V gene, CDR1 is MRHNA while CDR2 is SNTAGT. Study-wide findings and limitations: CD4 TCRs associated with the vaccine covered the entire spike protein, and the dominant responses were in regions 160-218 and 743-854. The 56-69-year group was small, and its depth increase did not reach significance, likely because of low power. Conclusions about previously exposed vaccinees are limited, since just five or six AZD1222 recipients were seropositive for SARS-CoV-2 at baseline. Reportedly, close to half of the unique spike-specific TCRs recognized epitopes lying outside the regions that are mutated in the B.1.351 and B.1.1.7 variants. Spike-specific TCR breadth and depth rose significantly after two AZD1222 doses compared with day 0 and with MenACWY recipients. Participants were mostly white British, with more females than males. The authors suggested clonal diversity may have been underestimated. Because no samples from the day 14 peak response were available, repertoires could be characterized only after the peak T cell response.

For this clone: There is no known antigen for this receptor. No base quality values were provided; no much bigger clone lies one nucleotide off.

Here the chain combines TRBV6-4 and TRBJ2-2; no confident D gene assignment can be made. The origin of this receptor is an adult in good health. The sample consisted of peripheral blood, taken on day 0 of MenACWY control vaccination. The DNA sequence is as follows: TGTGCCAGCAGCAAAGAAGATTACGCGAACACCGGGGAGCTGTTTTTT. Its translation reads: CASSKEDYANTGELFF.